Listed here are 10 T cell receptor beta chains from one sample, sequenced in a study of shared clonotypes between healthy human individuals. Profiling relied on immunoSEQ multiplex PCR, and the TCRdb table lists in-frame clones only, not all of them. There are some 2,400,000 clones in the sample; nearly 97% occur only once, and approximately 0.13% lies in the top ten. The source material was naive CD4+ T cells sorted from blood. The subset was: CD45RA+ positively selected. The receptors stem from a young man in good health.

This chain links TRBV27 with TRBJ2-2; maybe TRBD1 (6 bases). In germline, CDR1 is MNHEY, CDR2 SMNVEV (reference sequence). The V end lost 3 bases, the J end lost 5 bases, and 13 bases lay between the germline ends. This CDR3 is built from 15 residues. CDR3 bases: TGTGCCAGCAGTTTGGGGGCAGAGATTACCGGGGAGCTGTTTTTT. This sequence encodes CASSLGAEITGELFF.

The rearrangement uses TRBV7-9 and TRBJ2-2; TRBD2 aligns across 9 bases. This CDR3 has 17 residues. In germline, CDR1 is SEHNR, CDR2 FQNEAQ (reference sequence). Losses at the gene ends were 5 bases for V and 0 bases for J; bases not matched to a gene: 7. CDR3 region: CASSPPGLATNTGELFF. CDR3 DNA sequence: TGTGCCAGCAGCCCTCCGGGACTAGCTACGAACACCGGGGAGCTGTTTTTT.

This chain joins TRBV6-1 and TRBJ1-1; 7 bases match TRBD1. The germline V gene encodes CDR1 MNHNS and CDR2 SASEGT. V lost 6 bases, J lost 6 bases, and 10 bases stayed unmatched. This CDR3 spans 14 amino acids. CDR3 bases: TGTGCCAGCAGACAGGACAGGTGGGAGGCTGAAGCTTTCTTT. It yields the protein CASRQDRWEAEAFF.

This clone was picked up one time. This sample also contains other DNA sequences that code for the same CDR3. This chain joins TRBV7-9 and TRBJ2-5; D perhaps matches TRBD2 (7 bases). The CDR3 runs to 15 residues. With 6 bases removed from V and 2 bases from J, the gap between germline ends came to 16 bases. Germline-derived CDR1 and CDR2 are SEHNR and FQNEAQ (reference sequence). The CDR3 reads CASSLGRGPQETQYF. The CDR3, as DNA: TGTGCCAGCAGTTTGGGGCGGGGGCCTCAAGAGACCCAGTACTTC.

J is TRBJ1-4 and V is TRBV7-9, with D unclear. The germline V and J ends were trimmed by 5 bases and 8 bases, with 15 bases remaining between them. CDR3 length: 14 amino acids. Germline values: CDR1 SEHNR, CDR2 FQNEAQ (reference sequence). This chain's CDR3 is CASSEWGVSEKLFF. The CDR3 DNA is TGTGCCAGCAGCGAGTGGGGTGTCTCCGAAAAACTGTTTTTT. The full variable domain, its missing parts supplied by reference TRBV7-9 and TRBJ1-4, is DTGVSQNPRHKITKRGQNVTFRCDPISEHNRLYWYRQTLGQGPEFLTYFQNEAQLEKSRLLSDRFSAERPKGSFSTLEIQRTEQGDSAMYLCASSEWGVSEKLFFGSGTQLSVL.

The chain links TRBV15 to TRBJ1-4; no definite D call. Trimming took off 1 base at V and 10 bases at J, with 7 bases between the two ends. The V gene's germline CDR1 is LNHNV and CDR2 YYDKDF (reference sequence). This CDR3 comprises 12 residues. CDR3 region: CATSRAEGKLFF. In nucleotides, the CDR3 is TGTGCCACCAGCAGAGCGGAGGGAAAACTGTTTTTT.

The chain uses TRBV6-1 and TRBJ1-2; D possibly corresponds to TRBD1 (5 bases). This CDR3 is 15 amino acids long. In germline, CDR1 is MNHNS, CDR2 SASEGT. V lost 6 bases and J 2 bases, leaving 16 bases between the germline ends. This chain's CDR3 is CASSAGGIFNYGYTF. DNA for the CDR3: TGTGCCAGCAGCGCTGGGGGGATATTCAACTATGGCTACACCTTC.

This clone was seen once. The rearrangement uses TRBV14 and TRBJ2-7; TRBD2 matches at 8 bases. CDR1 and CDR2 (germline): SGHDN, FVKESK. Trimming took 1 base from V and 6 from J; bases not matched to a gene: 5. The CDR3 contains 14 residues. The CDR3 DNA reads TGTGCCAGCAGCCAAGTAGGACTAGCTATCGAGCAGTACTTC. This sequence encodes CASSQVGLAIEQYF.

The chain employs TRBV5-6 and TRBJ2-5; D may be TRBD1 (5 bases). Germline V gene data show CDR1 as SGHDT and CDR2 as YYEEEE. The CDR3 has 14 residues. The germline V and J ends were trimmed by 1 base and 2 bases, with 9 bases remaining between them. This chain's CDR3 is CASSLRQLQETQYF. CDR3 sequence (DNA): TGTGCCAGCAGCTTGAGACAGCTACAAGAGACCCAGTACTTC.

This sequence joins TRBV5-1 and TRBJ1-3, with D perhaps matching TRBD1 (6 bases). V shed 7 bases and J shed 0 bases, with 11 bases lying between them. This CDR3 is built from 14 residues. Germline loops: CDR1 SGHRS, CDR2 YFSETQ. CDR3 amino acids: CASQDSSSGNTIYF. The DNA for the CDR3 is TGCGCCAGCCAGGACAGCAGCTCTGGAAACACCATATATTTT.